These 29 T cell receptor beta chains came from one sample sequenced in a study of cytomegalovirus exposure and HLA in healthy donors. In the PCR, 60 Vbeta and 13 Jbeta primers were used. Generated by immunoSEQ multiplex PCR, the TCRdb table keeps only in-frame clones and is missing some. The data show more than 200,000 clones, roughly 84% seen once. The specimen sequenced was PBMCs. These receptors originate from a human donor in good health.

The V gene is TRBV27, the J gene TRBJ2-1; 7 bases match TRBD2. The trim removed 7 bases at V and 3 bases at J, leaving 12 bases unmatched. CDR1 is MNHEY, CDR2 SMNVEV, per germline (reference sequence). This CDR3 has 16 amino acids. CDR3 sequence: CASNPARQRDYNEQFF. The CDR3 DNA reads TGTGCCAGCAATCCGGCGCGCCAGCGGGACTACAATGAGCAGTTCTTC.

This chain uses TRBV2 with TRBJ2-1; 7 nucleotides match TRBD2. Germline V gene data show CDR1 as SNHLY and CDR2 as FYNNEI. The CDR3 is 15 residues long. V lost 4 bases to trimming and J lost 7 bases; unmatched junction nucleotides: 10. The CDR3 loop reads CASSVETGGWNEQFF. CDR3 DNA: TGTGCCAGCAGTGTGGAGACGGGAGGCTGGAATGAGCAGTTCTTC.

CDR3 residues: CASSPGQGEIYEQYF. As DNA, the CDR3 is TGTGCCAGCAGCCCGGGACAGGGCGAGATCTACGAGCAGTACTTC. V gene TRBV4-2 combines with J gene TRBJ2-7; 9 bases agree with TRBD1. CDR3 length equals 15 residues. Germline CDR1 is LGHNA and CDR2 is YNFKEQ. The ends lost 4 bases at V and 3 bases at J; junction bases unmatched: 7.

J is TRBJ2-1 and V is TRBV5-1, with 14 bases aligning to TRBD2. Unmatched junction bases numbered 7, after V lost 4 bases and J lost 7 bases. The CDR3 covers 16 residues. Germline V CDR1 and CDR2: SGHRS, YFSETQ. CDR3 loop: CASSRAGTSGSNEQFF. The CDR3 DNA sequence: TGCGCCAGCAGCCGAGCCGGGACTAGCGGGAGTAATGAGCAGTTCTTC.

This clone occurred a few times. The J gene is TRBJ1-3, the V gene TRBV5-6; 8 positions match TRBD1. Germline assignment: CDR1 SGHDT and CDR2 YYEEEE. The CDR3 runs 16 residues. V lost 4 bases, J lost 6 bases, and 12 bases stayed unmatched. The CDR3 protein is CASSDRTDRALNTIYF. The CDR3 DNA reads TGTGCCAGCAGCGATAGAACGGACAGGGCTTTAAACACCATATATTTT.

This chain connects TRBV7-9 to TRBJ1-2, with 9 bases aligning to TRBD1. Trimming removed 5 bases from V and 0 bases from J; junction bases left unmatched: 7. The V gene's germline CDR1 is SEHNR and CDR2 FQNEAQ (reference sequence). The CDR3 is made up of 16 amino acids. CDR3 sequence (DNA): TGTGCCAGCAGCACAGGACAGGGGCCTACTAACTATGGCTACACCTTC. It yields the protein CASSTGQGPTNYGYTF.

The chain joins TRBV5-4 to TRBJ1-1; D is perhaps TRBD1 (5 bases). The germline gives CDR1 SGHNT, CDR2 YYREEE (reference sequence). The CDR3 has 15 residues. Trimming left V 3 bases short and J 0 bases short, with 12 bases between. The CDR3 is CASSWVEGMNTEAFF. DNA for the CDR3: TGTGCCAGCAGCTGGGTGGAGGGGATGAACACTGAAGCTTTCTTT.

V gene TRBV7-2 combines with J gene TRBJ1-5, with D uncertain. This CDR3 is 16 amino acids long. Germline loops: CDR1 SGHTA, CDR2 FQGNSA. Trimming removed 2 bases at V and 5 bases at J, with 16 bases between. The chain's CDR3 is CASSLLNRGTYQPQHF. CDR3 nucleotide sequence: TGTGCCAGCAGCTTATTGAATAGAGGAACTTATCAGCCCCAGCATTTT.

This clone was seen only a few times. For the CDR3, the DNA is TGTGCCAGCAGTTCCACCGGGACAGGGGGCCCTTCGGACAATGAGCAGTTCTTC. Its translation is CASSSTGTGGPSDNEQFF. The chain recombines TRBV28 with TRBJ2-1; 12 bases agree with TRBD1. The CDR3 sequence is 18 residues long. V gave up 4 bases and J gave up 5 bases; unmatched junction bases: 12. CDR1 is MDHEN, CDR2 SYDVKM, per germline.

The rearrangement links TRBV2 to TRBJ1-1, with 9 bases lining up with TRBD1. Per germline, CDR1 SNHLY and CDR2 FYNNEI. This CDR3 has 17 amino acids. Trimming cost V 8 bases and J 0 bases; bases outside gene matches: 13. Here the CDR3 reads CASYSRQGVTLNTEAFF. CDR3 coding DNA: TGTGCCAGCTACTCCCGACAGGGGGTTACCTTGAACACTGAAGCTTTCTTT.

This clone has a handful of counts. J is TRBJ2-1 and V is TRBV2; perhaps TRBD1 as D (5 bases). The CDR3 runs to 14 residues. The V end lost 6 bases, the J end lost 0 bases, and 9 bases lay between the germline ends. CDR1 is SNHLY, CDR2 FYNNEI, per germline. Here the CDR3 reads CASSWQGSYNEQFF. The CDR3 DNA reads TGTGCCAGCAGCTGGCAGGGCTCCTACAATGAGCAGTTCTTC.

The gene calls are TRBV5-1 and TRBJ2-6; the D gene is possibly TRBD1 (6 bases). This CDR3 has 15 residues. The V and J ends lost 1 base and 4 bases respectively, with 9 bases between them. In germline, CDR1 is SGHRS, CDR2 YFSETQ. CDR3 coding DNA: TGCGCCAGCAGCTTGACAGGGACGGGGGCCAACGTCCTGACTTTC. Translating it yields CASSLTGTGANVLTF.

The rearrangement joins TRBV5-1 to TRBJ1-4, with D perhaps TRBD1 (5 bases). The V gene's germline CDR1 is SGHRS and CDR2 YFSETQ. The CDR3 is made up of 15 amino acids. With 0 bases removed from V and 3 bases from J, the gap between germline ends came to 9 bases. CDR3 sequence (DNA): TGCGCCAGCAGCTTGGCGCAGGGTTCTAATGAAAAACTGTTTTTT. It codes for CASSLAQGSNEKLFF. The full variable domain, with the rest looked up from reference TRBV5-1 and TRBJ1-4, is KAGVTQTPRYLIKTRGQQVTLSCSPISGHRSVSWYQQTPGQGLQFLFEYFSETQRNKGNFPGRFSGRQFSNSRSEMNVSTLELGDSALYLCASSLAQGSNEKLFFGSGTQLSVL.

The rearrangement links TRBV5-6 to TRBJ1-1; TRBD1 matches at 9 bases. The V segment lost 2 bases and the J segment 5 bases; nucleotides outside the gene matches: 4. This CDR3 comprises 14 residues. CDR1 and CDR2 (germline): SGHDT, YYEEEE. Here the CDR3 reads CASSFNRGQTEAFF. In DNA, the CDR3 is TGTGCCAGCAGCTTCAACAGGGGGCAGACTGAAGCTTTCTTT.

V and J are TRBV7-9 and TRBJ2-7, with a weak D call TRBD2 (6 bases). Germline loops: CDR1 SEHNR, CDR2 FQNEAQ (reference sequence). Trimming removed 1 base from V and 2 bases from J, with 9 bases in between. This CDR3 contains 14 residues. The CDR3 nucleotides read TGTGCCAGCAGCTTAGGTAGCGGAGCCTACGAGCAGTACTTC. This gives the protein CASSLGSGAYEQYF.

The CDR3, as DNA: TGTGCCAGCAGCCGGTGGCGGCAGGGGAACACCGGGGAGCTGTTTTTT. Its protein is CASSRWRQGNTGELFF. The rearrangement links TRBV5-4 to TRBJ2-2; a possible D gene is TRBD1 (5 bases). The CDR3 consists of 16 residues. Trimming stripped 4 bases from V and 1 base from J, with 14 bases between. Germline V gene data show CDR1 as SGHNT and CDR2 as YYREEE (reference sequence).

This clone was counted between two and nine times. J is TRBJ2-7 and V is TRBV4-3; D perhaps matches TRBD2 (5 bases). Germline V gene data show CDR1 as LGHNA and CDR2 as YSLEER. Deletions cut 2 bases from V and 0 bases from J, with 11 bases between. CDR3 length equals 15 residues. The CDR3 loop is CASSQLTSGSYEQYF. The CDR3 nucleotides are TGCGCCAGCAGCCAATTAACTAGTGGCTCCTACGAGCAGTACTTC.

The V and J genes are TRBV18 and TRBJ1-1; possibly TRBD1 for D (6 bases). Trimming shortened V by 2 bases and J by 0 bases, and 16 bases separated the two germline ends. The CDR3 loop spans 17 amino acids. Germline assignment: CDR1 KGHSH and CDR2 LQKENI. The CDR3 spells CASSPLGRGRVNTEAFF. In DNA, the CDR3 is TGTGCCAGCTCACCATTGGGTAGGGGGAGAGTGAACACTGAAGCTTTCTTT.

This clone has just a few counts. The genes are TRBV10-3 and TRBJ2-7, with 11 nucleotides matching TRBD1. The V and J ends lost 7 bases and 2 bases, in that order; junction bases with no gene match: 10. This CDR3 spans 16 amino acids. Germline lookup yields CDR1 ENHRY and CDR2 SYGVKD. CDR3: CAITPRGGQGAYEQYF. The CDR3 DNA reads TGTGCCATCACCCCTAGAGGGGGACAGGGGGCCTACGAGCAGTACTTC.

V and J are TRBV28 and TRBJ1-2; TRBD1 aligns across 7 bases. V lost 6 bases, J lost 8 bases, and 12 bases stayed unmatched. This CDR3 is built from 14 residues. Looked up from germline, CDR1 is MDHEN and CDR2 is SYDVKM. DNA for the CDR3: TGTGCCAGCAGCCCCGACAGGGAACTTGGCGGCTACACCTTC. Protein product: CASSPDRELGGYTF.

This clone occurred once. The rearrangement uses TRBV5-6 and TRBJ2-3, with D possibly being TRBD1 (5 bases). Germline V gene lookup returns CDR1 SGHDT and CDR2 YYEEEE. The ends were cut back, 4 bases at V and 4 bases at J, with 13 bases in the middle. The CDR3 spans 14 residues. The CDR3 sequence is CASSPVGVADTQYF. Here the CDR3 DNA reads TGTGCCAGCAGCCCTGTAGGGGTTGCAGATACGCAGTATTTT.

The chain employs TRBV21-1 and TRBJ2-7; TRBD2, the D gene given by the table, was not confirmed from the DNA. TRBV21-1 is designated a pseudogene. There are 16 residues in the CDR3. The CDR3 region has the DNA TGTGCCAGCAGCAAAAGAAACGGACTAGTTCCCTACGAGCAGTACTTC. This gives the protein CASSKRNGLVPYEQYF.

V is TRBV19 and J is TRBJ2-5; TRBD1 matches at 9 bases. The CDR3 has 14 residues. Per the germline V gene, CDR1 is LNHDA and CDR2 is SQIVND (reference sequence). V shed 5 bases, J shed 5 bases, and the junction held 6 bases outside the gene matches. This CDR3 reads CASSSTGGRETQYF. CDR3 DNA: TGTGCCAGTAGTTCCACAGGGGGCCGGGAGACCCAGTACTTC. Using reference TRBV19 and TRBJ2-5 for the parts outside the CDR3, the full variable domain is DGGITQSPKYLFRKEGQNVTLSCEQNLNHDAMYWYRQDPGQGLRLIYYSQIVNDFQKGDIAEGYSVSREKKESFPLTVTSAQKNPTAFYLCASSSTGGRETQYFGPGTRLLVL.

The rearrangement joins TRBV28 to TRBJ2-3, with a weak D call TRBD1 (6 bases). Germline assignment: CDR1 MDHEN and CDR2 SYDVKM. This CDR3 has 15 amino acids. Trimming took 5 bases from V and 1 from J, leaving 13 bases between them. The CDR3 DNA reads as TGTGCCAGCAGTACGCACAGGGTGGGCACAGATACGCAGTATTTT. It translates to CASSTHRVGTDTQYF. Looking up the rest from reference TRBV28 and TRBJ2-3 gives the full variable domain: DVKVTQSSRYLVKRTGEKVFLECVQDMDHENMFWYRQDPGLGLRLIYFSYDVKMKEKGDIPEGYSVSREKKERFSLILESASTNQTSMYLCASSTHRVGTDTQYFGPGTRLTVL.

The CDR3 DNA sequence: TGTGCCTGGAGTATCGGACTAGCGGGTAACTTGGAGACCCAGTACTTC. It encodes CAWSIGLAGNLETQYF. This chain uses TRBV30 with TRBJ2-5; 11 positions match TRBD2. This CDR3 has 16 residues. The V and J ends lost 2 bases and 5 bases, in that order; junction bases with no gene match: 10. Germline loops: CDR1 GTSNPN, CDR2 SVGIG (reference sequence).

J is TRBJ2-7 and V is TRBV13; maybe TRBD1 (5 bases). CDR3 length: 13 amino acids. Trimming shortened V by 5 bases and J by 5 bases, and 13 bases separated the two germline ends. Germline loops: CDR1 PRHDT, CDR2 FYEKMQ (reference sequence). CDR3 DNA: TGTGCCAGCAGCCTTTTCCCAGGGAACGAGCAGTACTTC. Translation gives CASSLFPGNEQYF.

The chain is built from TRBV4-3 and TRBJ2-3; 12 bases match TRBD2. V gave up 3 bases and J gave up 5 bases; unmatched junction bases: 15. Germline loops: CDR1 LGHNA, CDR2 YSLEER. The CDR3 loop spans 19 amino acids. DNA of the CDR3: TGCGCCAGCAGCCACTCTATCGGTTCGTCTAGCGGGAGGGGAGATACGCAGTATTTT. It codes for CASSHSIGSSSGRGDTQYF.

The chain recombines TRBV18 with TRBJ2-1; TRBD1 aligns across 7 bases. V was pared by 2 bases and J by 8 bases, with 3 bases of the junction left unmatched. Germline V gene sequence: CDR1 KGHSH, CDR2 LQKENI. The CDR3 is 13 residues long. The CDR3 reads CASSPDRADEQFF. CDR3 DNA sequence: TGTGCCAGCTCACCAGACAGGGCGGATGAGCAGTTCTTC. Drawing the rest from reference TRBV18 and TRBJ2-1, the complete variable domain is NAGVMQNPRHLVRRRGQEARLRCSPMKGHSHVYWYRQLPEEGLKFMVYLQKENIIDESGMPKERFSAEFPKEGPSILRIQQVVRGDSAAYFCASSPDRADEQFFGPGTRLTVL.

The genes are TRBV2 and TRBJ2-1, with 10 bases identical to TRBD1. The V gene's germline CDR1 is SNHLY and CDR2 FYNNEI. The CDR3 has 14 amino acids. J was trimmed by 6 bases and V by 8 bases; bases with no gene match: 7. This CDR3 is CASPGTGVVNEQFF. For the CDR3, the DNA is TGTGCCAGCCCCGGGACAGGGGTGGTCAATGAGCAGTTCTTC.